Listed below are T cell receptor beta chains from one sample, sequenced in a study of T-cell memory formation after mild COVID-19. MiXCR was run by TCRdb on the 5' RACE reads, yielding one entry per CDR3 protein. The sample lists around 99,000 distinct CDR3 sequences; roughly an eighth were seen once. The sample consisted of PBMCs or a T cell subset sorted from them (not recorded which). These receptors all stem from a man younger than 30 who had mild COVID-19 (a few samples of this study predate the infection). Cell type and time point are not known. The CDR3 runs from the conserved cysteine through the conserved F or W. The D gene is left open where the match is weak. Size values are once, few and many counts, or a class for expanded clones, and some rows have none.

D,V,size,J,CDR3,DNA
NA,TRBV4-3,many,TRBJ2-3,CASSQEYRGAGTDTQYF,TGCGCCAGCAGCCAAGAGTATAGGGGGGCCGGCACAGATACGCAGTATTTT
NA,TRBV7-9,many,TRBJ2-5,CASSFYQETQYF,TGTGCCAGCAGCTTTTACCAAGAGACCCAGTACTTC
NA,TRBV6-2/TRBV6-3,few,TRBJ1-5,CASSYAGQPQHF,TGTGCCAGCAGTTACGCGGGTCAGCCCCAGCATTTT
TRBD2,TRBV5-5,NA,TRBJ2-3,CASSPVTGLYTDTQYF,TGTGCCAGCAGTCCCGTCACGGGACTATACACAGATACGCAGTATTTT
NA,TRBV6-2/TRBV6-3,few,TRBJ2-3,CASSYLTNTQYF,TGTGCCAGCAGTTACCTGACAAATACGCAGTATTTT
TRBD2,TRBV7-6,NA,TRBJ2-1,CASSLAHSGGPNEQFF,TGTGCCAGCAGCTTAGCGCATAGCGGGGGGCCCAATGAGCAGTTCTTC
TRBD2,TRBV7-2,few,TRBJ2-3,CASRLLAGTTDTQYF,TGTGCCAGTAGATTACTAGCGGGCACCACAGATACGCAGTATTTT
NA,TRBV7-9,few,TRBJ1-2,CASRGAEGGYGYTF,TGTGCCAGCAGAGGGGCAGAGGGTGGCTATGGCTACACCTTC
NA,TRBV28,many,TRBJ2-6,CATSGRDSGANVLTF,TGTGCCACCTCTGGACGGGACTCTGGGGCCAACGTCCTGACTTTC
TRBD2,TRBV5-1,NA,TRBJ2-5,CASYPGGEETQYF,TGCGCCAGCTACCCGGGGGGAGAAGAGACCCAGTACTTC
NA,TRBV6-2/TRBV6-3,NA,TRBJ2-7,CASSYNLTPQYF,TGTGCCAGCAGTTACAACCTCACCCCGCAGTACTTC
NA,TRBV5-5,NA,TRBJ1-1,CASSLWQANTEAFF,TGTGCCAGCAGCTTGTGGCAGGCGAACACTGAAGCTTTCTTT
TRBD1,TRBV18,many,TRBJ1-2,CASSPRTGYYGYTF,TGTGCCAGCTCACCAAGGACAGGGTACTATGGCTACACCTTC
NA,TRBV29-1,NA,TRBJ1-2,CSAGLDGYTF,TGCAGCGCAGGCCTGGATGGCTACACCTTC
TRBD1,TRBV7-2,once,TRBJ2-2,CASSLTGVGELFF,TGTGCCAGCAGCTTGACAGGGGTCGGGGAGCTGTTTTTT
NA,TRBV6-6,few,TRBJ2-7,CASTLHPAGRSYEQYF,TGTGCCAGCACTTTACATCCAGCGGGCAGATCCTACGAGCAGTACTTC
NA,TRBV7-6,NA,TRBJ1-2,CASSSDRGGYTF,TGTGCCAGCAGCTCTGACCGCGGCGGCTACACCTTC
NA,TRBV12-3/TRBV12-4,few,TRBJ1-5,CASSVLGQGNQQPQHF,TGTGCCAGCAGTGTCCTGGGGCAGGGGAATCAACAGCCCCAGCATTTT
NA,TRBV4-2,NA,TRBJ2-1,CASSHRGAYNEQFF,TGTGCCAGCAGCCATAGGGGGGCTTACAATGAGCAGTTCTTC
TRBD2,TRBV4-1,NA,TRBJ2-1,CASSQRVGGVSNEQFF,TGCGCCAGCAGCCAACGGGTCGGGGGGGTCTCCAATGAGCAGTTCTTC
NA,TRBV12-5,NA,TRBJ2-5,CASASQETQYF,TGTGCTAGTGCCTCCCAAGAGACCCAGTACTTC
NA,TRBV7-9,many,TRBJ2-1,CASSRTFSQSYNEQFF,TGTGCCAGCAGCCGGACTTTTAGTCAGTCCTACAATGAGCAGTTCTTC
TRBD2,TRBV7-2,NA,TRBJ2-5,CASSSRLAQETQYF,TGTGCCAGCAGCTCGCGACTAGCGCAAGAGACCCAGTACTTC
NA,TRBV6-2/TRBV6-3,few,TRBJ2-3,CASSYGRPSTDTQYF,TGTGCCAGCAGTTACGGCAGACCTAGCACAGATACGCAGTATTTT
TRBD1,TRBV4-3,many,TRBJ1-1,CASSPDRGKPEAFF,TGCGCCAGCAGCCCGGACAGGGGAAAACCTGAAGCTTTCTTT
NA,TRBV15,few,TRBJ1-4,CATSRDPTLPGEKLFF,TGTGCCACCAGCAGAGACCCTACACTCCCGGGTGAAAAACTGTTTTTT
NA,TRBV7-3,few,TRBJ2-3,CASSLSIDLSTDTQYF,TGTGCCAGCAGCTTATCCATAGACTTGAGCACAGATACGCAGTATTTT
NA,TRBV6-5,few,TRBJ1-1,CASSYSGGYTEAFF,TGTGCCAGCAGTTACTCCGGGGGTTACACTGAAGCTTTCTTT
TRBD1,TRBV12-3/TRBV12-4,NA,TRBJ1-1,CASSGDSYTEAFF,TGTGCCAGCAGTGGGGACAGCTACACTGAAGCTTTCTTT
NA,TRBV4-1,few,TRBJ2-3,CASSPVASGVLTDTQYF,TGCGCCAGCAGCCCCGTGGCTTCCGGCGTCCTCACAGATACGCAGTATTTT
NA,TRBV6-5,few,TRBJ1-1,CASSYAENTEAFF,TGTGCCAGCAGTTACGCGGAAAACACTGAAGCTTTCTTT
TRBD1,TRBV2,few,TRBJ1-5,CASSPGTGDNQPQHF,TGTGCCAGCAGTCCGGGGACAGGGGACAATCAGCCCCAGCATTTT
TRBD1,TRBV19,many,TRBJ1-1,CASSAGGGGEAFF,TGTGCCAGTAGTGCAGGGGGAGGCGGTGAAGCTTTCTTT
TRBD1,TRBV15,NA,TRBJ1-2,CATSATGGFGYTF,TGTGCCACCAGCGCGACAGGGGGTTTTGGCTACACCTTC
TRBD1,TRBV4-3,NA,TRBJ2-1,CASSQDGTGDEQFF,TGCGCCAGCAGCCAAGATGGGACAGGTGATGAGCAGTTCTTC
NA,TRBV7-9,NA,TRBJ2-1,CASSPAQGNEQFF,TGTGCCAGCAGCCCGGCGCAGGGCAATGAGCAGTTCTTC
NA,TRBV7-9,NA,TRBJ2-1,CASSLADANLNEQFF,TGTGCCAGCAGCTTAGCGGATGCCAATTTAAATGAGCAGTTCTTC
NA,TRBV5-4,NA,TRBJ2-1,CASSLVLRNEQFF,TGTGCCAGCAGCTTGGTTCTGAGGAATGAGCAGTTCTTC
NA,TRBV7-9,NA,TRBJ2-5,CASSLGWGRETQYF,TGTGCCAGCAGCTTAGGCTGGGGAAGGGAGACCCAGTACTTC
NA,TRBV6-2/TRBV6-3,few,TRBJ1-4,CASSYPGTYEKLFF,TGTGCCAGCAGTTACCCCGGGACCTATGAAAAACTGTTTTTT
NA,TRBV11-2,once,TRBJ2-3,CASSLVEALADTQYF,TGTGCCAGCAGCTTAGTTGAAGCGTTGGCAGATACGCAGTATTTT
NA,TRBV7-9,many,TRBJ2-3,CASSLAETGLTDTQYF,TGTGCCAGCAGCTTAGCGGAGACAGGCCTCACAGATACGCAGTATTTT
TRBD1,TRBV4-1,NA,TRBJ2-1,CASSLGQGGRNEQFF,TGCGCCAGCAGCCTGGGACAGGGGGGGAGGAATGAGCAGTTCTTC
NA,TRBV4-1,few,TRBJ2-1,CASSQGGSEQFF,TGCGCCAGCAGCCAAGGAGGCTCTGAGCAGTTCTTC
NA,TRBV6-6,many,TRBJ1-1,CASSYSVAGVNTEAFF,TGTGCCAGCAGTTACTCAGTGGCAGGGGTCAACACTGAAGCTTTCTTT
NA,TRBV5-5,NA,TRBJ2-1,CASSLVVVGDEQFF,TGTGCCAGCAGCTTAGTAGTGGTGGGGGATGAGCAGTTCTTC
TRBD1,TRBV11-2,few,TRBJ1-2,CASSNPRTGDYGYTF,TGTGCCAGCAGCAACCCCCGGACAGGCGACTATGGCTACACCTTC
NA,TRBV18,few,TRBJ2-1,CASSPSDEQFF,TGTGCCAGCTCACCAAGCGATGAGCAGTTCTTC
TRBD1,TRBV28,NA,TRBJ1-2,CASSSLDRTGDWHGYTF,TGTGCCAGCAGTTCGCTGGACAGGACTGGCGATTGGCATGGCTACACCTTC
NA,TRBV7-2,many,TRBJ1-3,CASSSDGGGGNTIYF,TGTGCCAGCAGCTCAGATGGGGGTGGTGGAAACACCATATATTTT
NA,TRBV29-1,few,TRBJ1-5,CSVGPGGGDQPQHF,TGCAGCGTGGGCCCCGGGGGAGGGGATCAGCCCCAGCATTTT
TRBD1,TRBV4-1,NA,TRBJ2-7,CASSQRQGTYEQYF,TGCGCCAGCAGCCAACGACAGGGAACCTACGAGCAGTACTTC
NA,TRBV7-8,few,TRBJ2-3,CASREWGGASDTQYF,TGTGCCAGCAGGGAATGGGGGGGGGCCTCAGATACGCAGTATTTT